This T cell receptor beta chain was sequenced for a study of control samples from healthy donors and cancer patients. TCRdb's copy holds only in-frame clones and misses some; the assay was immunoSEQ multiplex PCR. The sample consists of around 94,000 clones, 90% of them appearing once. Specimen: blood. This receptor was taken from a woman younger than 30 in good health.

The CDR3: CASSFSGGEETQYF. CDR3 DNA: TGTGCCAGCAGTTTCTCCGGAGGGGAAGAGACCCAGTACTTC. The chain links TRBV27 to TRBJ2-5; D is perhaps TRBD2 (6 bases). The CDR3 totals 14 residues. Trimming cost V 3 bases and J 3 bases, with 11 bases left between them. Germline CDR1 reads MNHEY; CDR2 reads SMNVEV (reference sequence).